These T cell receptor beta chains were read from a single sample in a study of shared clonotypes between healthy human individuals. TCRdb's table, derived via immunoSEQ multiplex PCR, lists solely in-frame clones and lacks some. The sample consists of over a million clones, about 75% of them appearing once. Sequenced input: memory CD4+ T cells sorted from blood. The receptor set was obtained from a man aged 18 to 29 in good health. Each CDR3 is given with its conserved first and last residue. A D gene is named only where the DNA matches it firmly. Size is stated for part of the rows, as once, few or many counts, or as a class when the clone is expanded.

J: TRBJ1-5; D: TRBD1; size: .; V: TRBV19; CDR3: CASSAGQGTGLPQHF; DNA: TGTGCCAGTAGTGCGGGACAGGGGACGGGATTGCCCCAGCATTTT
J: TRBJ2-7; D: .; size: .; V: TRBV25-1; CDR3: CASSELVEQYF; DNA: TGTGCCAGCAGTGAATTGGTAGAGCAGTACTTC
J: TRBJ1-2; D: .; size: .; V: TRBV7-2; CDR3: CASSLDVANYGYTF; DNA: TGTGCCAGCAGCTTAGACGTAGCTAACTATGGCTACACCTTC
J: TRBJ2-3; D: TRBD2; size: .; V: TRBV5-6; CDR3: CASTEKLAPSTDTQYF; DNA: TGTGCCAGCACCGAAAAACTAGCGCCGAGCACAGATACGCAGTATTTT
J: TRBJ2-5; D: TRBD1; size: .; V: TRBV6-1; CDR3: CASSETGQGVGETQYF; DNA: TGTGCCAGCAGTGAAACCGGACAGGGGGTCGGGGAGACCCAGTACTTC
J: TRBJ2-7; D: TRBD2; size: .; V: TRBV6-6; CDR3: CASSQKLADYEQYF; DNA: TGTGCCAGCAGCCAGAAACTAGCGGATTACGAGCAGTACTTC
J: TRBJ2-1; D: .; size: .; V: TRBV9; CDR3: CASSINNYNEQFF; DNA: TGTGCCAGCAGCATTAACAACTACAATGAGCAGTTCTTC
J: TRBJ2-5; D: .; size: .; V: TRBV20-1; CDR3: CSARGGQTQYF; DNA: TGCAGTGCTAGAGGAGGGCAGACCCAGTACTTC
J: TRBJ2-5; D: .; size: .; V: TRBV5-6; CDR3: CASSRGAGETQYF; DNA: TGTGCCAGCAGCCGGGGGGCGGGTGAGACCCAGTACTTC
J: TRBJ1-1; D: .; size: few; V: TRBV30; CDR3: CAWSLPVGRAFF; DNA: TGTGCCTGGAGCCTGCCCGTGGGTCGTGCTTTCTTT
J: TRBJ1-2; D: .; size: .; V: TRBV5-1; CDR3: CASRGDIQVYGYTF; DNA: TGCGCCAGCAGAGGGGATATACAGGTTTATGGCTACACCTTC
J: TRBJ2-7; D: .; size: .; V: TRBV2; CDR3: CASLRQAHEQYF; DNA: TGTGCCAGTCTCCGACAGGCCCACGAGCAGTACTTC
J: TRBJ1-1; D: .; size: few; V: TRBV18; CDR3: CASSPLGGGNTEAFF; DNA: TGTGCCAGCTCACCACTAGGAGGGGGGAACACTGAAGCTTTCTTT
J: TRBJ2-5; D: TRBD2; size: .; V: TRBV10-3; CDR3: CAIAASGGASQETQYF; DNA: TGTGCCATCGCGGCTAGCGGGGGGGCTTCTCAAGAGACCCAGTACTTC
J: TRBJ2-3; D: .; size: .; V: TRBV28; CDR3: CASSFGWDTQYF; DNA: TGTGCCAGCAGTTTCGGGTGGGATACGCAGTATTTT
J: TRBJ2-5; D: .; size: .; V: TRBV9; CDR3: CASSVTGKETQYF; DNA: TGTGCCAGCAGCGTCACAGGGAAAGAGACCCAGTACTTC
J: TRBJ1-2; D: TRBD1; size: .; V: TRBV5-6; CDR3: CASSLSQGVGEGYTF; DNA: TGTGCCAGCAGCTTGTCGCAGGGGGTAGGCGAGGGCTACACCTTC
J: TRBJ2-7; D: TRBD2; size: .; V: TRBV7-9; CDR3: CASSSPPGLAGAVYEQYF; DNA: TGTGCCAGCAGCTCCCCCCCGGGACTAGCGGGTGCGGTCTACGAGCAGTACTTC
J: TRBJ2-7; D: .; size: few; V: TRBV28; CDR3: CASSRTFSYEQYF; DNA: TGTGCCAGTTCCAGGACGTTCTCCTACGAGCAGTACTTC
J: TRBJ1-2; D: TRBD1; size: .; V: TRBV5-1; CDR3: CASSAQGGYGYTF; DNA: TGCGCCAGCAGCGCCCAGGGGGGCTATGGCTACACCTTC
J: TRBJ2-3; D: TRBD2; size: few; V: TRBV7-8; CDR3: CASSWGLAGGLSTDTQYF; DNA: TGTGCCAGCAGCTGGGGACTAGCGGGGGGGCTTAGCACAGATACGCAGTATTTT
J: TRBJ2-1; D: .; size: .; V: TRBV25-1; CDR3: CASSPLGGNNEQFF; DNA: TGTGCCAGCAGTCCCTTGGGTGGGAACAATGAGCAGTTCTTC
J: TRBJ1-2; D: TRBD1; size: .; V: TRBV7-2; CDR3: CASSDRQGRNYGYTF; DNA: TGTGCCAGCAGCGATCGACAGGGAAGAAACTATGGCTACACCTTC
J: TRBJ1-4; D: TRBD1; size: .; V: TRBV27; CDR3: CASRFAGTGSEKLFF; DNA: TGTGCCAGCCGTTTCGCCGGGACAGGGAGTGAAAAACTGTTTTTT
J: TRBJ2-3; D: TRBD2; size: .; V: TRBV11-2; CDR3: CASSLGSAGGTDTQYF; DNA: TGTGCCAGCAGCTTAGGCTCGGCGGGGGGCACAGATACGCAGTATTTT
J: TRBJ2-5; D: TRBD2; size: .; V: TRBV6-5; CDR3: CASSSGLAEETQYF; DNA: TGTGCCAGCAGTTCGGGACTAGCTGAAGAGACCCAGTACTTC
J: TRBJ2-7; D: .; size: .; V: TRBV5-1; CDR3: CASRNLGAGSWDEQYF; DNA: TGCGCCAGCAGAAACTTGGGTGCGGGGTCGTGGGACGAGCAGTACTTC
J: TRBJ1-2; D: .; size: .; V: TRBV18; CDR3: CASSRTATYGYTF; DNA: TGTGCCAGCTCGCGGACAGCCACCTATGGCTACACCTTC
J: TRBJ2-1; D: .; size: .; V: TRBV5-5; CDR3: CASSLENPVANEQFF; DNA: TGTGCCAGCAGCTTGGAGAATCCGGTCGCCAATGAGCAGTTCTTC
J: TRBJ1-4; D: .; size: .; V: TRBV28; CDR3: CASRGGGSGEKLFF; DNA: TGTGCCAGCAGAGGGGGGGGGAGCGGTGAAAAACTGTTTTTT
J: TRBJ1-1; D: .; size: .; V: TRBV14; CDR3: CASSQDRSTEAFF; DNA: TGTGCCAGCAGCCAAGACAGGTCGACTGAAGCTTTCTTT
J: TRBJ2-3; D: .; size: .; V: TRBV29-1; CDR3: CSFDRGDTQYF; DNA: TGCAGCTTCGACCGGGGAGATACGCAGTATTTT
J: TRBJ1-1; D: .; size: .; V: TRBV25-1; CDR3: CASSPGQIGTEAFF; DNA: TGTGCCAGCAGCCCCGGACAAATCGGCACTGAAGCTTTCTTT
J: TRBJ2-2; D: .; size: .; V: TRBV25-1; CDR3: CASSEYKGSGELFF; DNA: TGTGCCAGCAGTGAATATAAAGGGAGCGGGGAGCTGTTTTTT
J: TRBJ2-1; D: TRBD2; size: few; V: TRBV4-1; CDR3: CASSQDARTSGDYNEQFF; DNA: TGCGCCAGCAGCCAAGATGCCCGGACTAGCGGGGACTACAATGAGCAGTTCTTC
J: TRBJ2-7; D: TRBD2; size: .; V: TRBV19; CDR3: CASSMGLATPYEQYF; DNA: TGTGCCAGTAGTATGGGACTAGCTACTCCATACGAGCAGTACTTC
J: TRBJ2-1; D: .; size: few; V: TRBV7-3; CDR3: CASSSQGGPGEQFF; DNA: TGTGCCAGCAGCTCTCAAGGAGGGCCCGGTGAGCAGTTCTTC
J: TRBJ2-1; D: TRBD1; size: .; V: TRBV5-1; CDR3: CASSTGQSSYNEQFF; DNA: TGCGCCAGCAGCACGGGACAGTCGTCCTACAATGAGCAGTTCTTC
J: TRBJ1-5; D: TRBD1; size: few; V: TRBV30; CDR3: CACQPPGQSSPQHF; DNA: TGTGCCTGCCAACCTCCGGGACAGAGTTCGCCCCAGCATTTT
J: TRBJ2-1; D: .; size: .; V: TRBV6-5; CDR3: CASSPLAGTSNEQFF; DNA: TGTGCCAGCAGTCCACTGGCGGGGACGTCCAATGAGCAGTTCTTC
J: TRBJ2-6; D: .; size: .; V: TRBV7-3; CDR3: CASSSEGQLLSGANVLTF; DNA: TGTGCCAGCAGCTCTGAAGGACAGCTGCTTTCTGGGGCCAACGTCCTGACTTTC
J: TRBJ2-7; D: TRBD1; size: few; V: TRBV28; CDR3: CASIPAPGTESYEQYF; DNA: TGTGCCAGCATTCCCGCTCCCGGGACAGAATCCTACGAGCAGTACTTC
J: TRBJ2-2; D: TRBD2; size: .; V: TRBV9; CDR3: CASSVGLAAWGENTGELFF; DNA: TGTGCCAGCAGCGTAGGACTAGCGGCCTGGGGGGAAAACACCGGGGAGCTGTTTTTT
J: TRBJ2-2; D: .; size: .; V: TRBV7-3; CDR3: CASSLLHGGAGELFF; DNA: TGTGCCAGCAGCCTCCTCCACGGGGGAGCCGGGGAGCTGTTTTTT
J: TRBJ2-7; D: TRBD2; size: few; V: TRBV6-1; CDR3: CASSDKGTSGSAYEQYF; DNA: TGTGCCAGCAGTGATAAAGGGACTAGCGGGTCCGCCTACGAGCAGTACTTC
J: TRBJ2-7; D: .; size: .; V: TRBV25-1; CDR3: CASSEGLDFYEQYF; DNA: TGTGCCAGCAGTGAAGGACTCGATTTCTACGAGCAGTACTTC
J: TRBJ2-5; D: TRBD2; size: .; V: TRBV7-2; CDR3: CASSPSGTSFETQYF; DNA: TGTGCCAGCAGCCCAAGTGGGACTAGTTTCGAGACCCAGTACTTC